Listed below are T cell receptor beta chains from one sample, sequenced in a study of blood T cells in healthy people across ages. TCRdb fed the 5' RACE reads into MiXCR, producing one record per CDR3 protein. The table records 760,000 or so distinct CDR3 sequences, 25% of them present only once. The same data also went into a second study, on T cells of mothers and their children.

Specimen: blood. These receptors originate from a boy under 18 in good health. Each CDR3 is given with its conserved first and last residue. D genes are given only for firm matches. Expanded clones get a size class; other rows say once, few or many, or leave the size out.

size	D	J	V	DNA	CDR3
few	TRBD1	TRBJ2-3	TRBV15	TGTGCCACCAGCTTAACCGGGACAGGGGGCCCAGATACGCAGTATTTT	CATSLTGTGGPDTQYF
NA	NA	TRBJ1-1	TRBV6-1	TGTGCCAGCAGTTTACAGGTTCTGAACACTGAAGCTTTCTTT	CASSLQVLNTEAFF
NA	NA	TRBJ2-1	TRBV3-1	TGTGCCAGCAGCCAAGATCCTCGGGAGGAGGGGGCCAATGAGCAGTTCTTC	CASSQDPREEGANEQFF
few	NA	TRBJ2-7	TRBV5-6	TGTGCCAGCAGCTTGAATCGCTCACCCTACTACGAGCAGTACTTC	CASSLNRSPYYEQYF
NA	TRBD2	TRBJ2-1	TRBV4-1	TGCGCCAGCAGCTCAGCGGGAGGGAGGTATGAGCAGTTCTTC	CASSSAGGRYEQFF
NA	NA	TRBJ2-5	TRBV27	TGTGCCAGCAGGGGCAGGGAGGTCCGAGGAGAGACCCAGTACTTC	CASRGREVRGETQYF
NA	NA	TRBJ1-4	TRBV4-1	TGCGCCAGCAGCCAAACGACCGGGACTGGGAAGGAAAAACTGTTTTTT	CASSQTTGTGKEKLFF
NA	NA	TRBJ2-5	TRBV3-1	TGTGCCAGCAGCCAAGGAAGGGGCAGCCAAGAGACCCAGTACTTC	CASSQGRGSQETQYF
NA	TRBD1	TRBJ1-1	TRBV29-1	TGCAGCGTTGAGGGACAGGGAACTGAAGCTTTCTTT	CSVEGQGTEAFF
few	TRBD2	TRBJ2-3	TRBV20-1	TGCAGTGGAGCGGGAGGGGGCACGGATACGCAGTATTTT	CSGAGGGTDTQYF
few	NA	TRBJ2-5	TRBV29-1	TGCAGCGTTGAGGCGGCTAGGGAGACCCAGTACTTC	CSVEAARETQYF
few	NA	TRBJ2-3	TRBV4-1	TGCGCCAGCAGCCAAGAAATACCAACAGATACGCAGTATTTT	CASSQEIPTDTQYF
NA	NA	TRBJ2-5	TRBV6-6	TGTGCCAGCAGCTCCAGACCCGGAGGGCGAGAGACCCAGTACTTC	CASSSRPGGRETQYF
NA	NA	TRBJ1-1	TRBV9	TGTGCCAGCAGCGAGACCCGGGAAAGGGTGCGGGACACTGAAGCTTTCTTT	CASSETRERVRDTEAFF
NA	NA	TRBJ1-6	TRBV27	TGTGCCAGCAGTTTGGCAGGGCAACCCCTCCACTTT	CASSLAGQPLHF
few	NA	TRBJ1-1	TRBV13	TGTGCCAGCAGCTTTTGGGAGTCCACTGAAGCTTTCTTT	CASSFWESTEAFF
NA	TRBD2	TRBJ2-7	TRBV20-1	TGCAGTGCTACAGAGACTAGCGGGGGGGGTTTGGGGTACGAGCAGTACTTC	CSATETSGGGLGYEQYF
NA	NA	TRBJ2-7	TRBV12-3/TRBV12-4	TGTGCCAGCAGTCACCAGGAAGGGCCTCGGGTCTACGAGCAGTACTTC	CASSHQEGPRVYEQYF
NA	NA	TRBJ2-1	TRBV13	TGTGCCAGCAGCTTGGAAGAGAGGGAGCAGTTCTTC	CASSLEEREQFF
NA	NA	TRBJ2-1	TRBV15	TGTGCCACCAGAGAGGAGAGTAGAGGGAGTAATGAGCAGTTCTTC	CATREESRGSNEQFF
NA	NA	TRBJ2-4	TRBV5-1	TGCGCCAGCAGCTTAATTAACGGAGAGGGGGGCATTCAGTACTTC	CASSLINGEGGIQYF
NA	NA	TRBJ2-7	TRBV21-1	TGTGCCAGCAGCAAGTCGTACTTGGGACTCCCGAGGGACGAGCAGTACTTC	CASSKSYLGLPRDEQYF
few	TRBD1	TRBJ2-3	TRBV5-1	TGCGCCAGCAGCCCCTATACACAGGGGGCGACAGATACGCAGTATTTT	CASSPYTQGATDTQYF
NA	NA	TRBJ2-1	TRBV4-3	TGCGCCAGCAGCCAAGGGACGGCACGATACAATGAGCAGTTCTTC	CASSQGTARYNEQFF
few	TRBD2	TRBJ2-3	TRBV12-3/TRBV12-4	TGTGCCAGCAGGACCGGGACTAGCGGGACCATCACAGATACGCAGTATTTT	CASRTGTSGTITDTQYF
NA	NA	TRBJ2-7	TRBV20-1	TGCAGTGCTAGACTACAGGGTGACGAGCAGTACTTC	CSARLQGDEQYF
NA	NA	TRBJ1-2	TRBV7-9	TGTGCCAGCAGCTTAGGGGTGGCAGGGGTGCATGGCTACACCTTC	CASSLGVAGVHGYTF
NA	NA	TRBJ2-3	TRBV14	TGTGCCAGCAGCCAAGTCGCAGGAGCGGCAGATACGCAGTATTTT	CASSQVAGAADTQYF
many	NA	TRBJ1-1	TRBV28	TGTGCCAGCAGTTCGGGGAACACTGAAGCTTTCTTT	CASSSGNTEAFF
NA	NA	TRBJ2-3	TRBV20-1	TGCAGTGCTCTGGCGGGGATATCCACAGATACGCAGTATTTT	CSALAGISTDTQYF
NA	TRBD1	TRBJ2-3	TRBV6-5	TGTGCCAGCAGACGGACAGGGGGGACGCAGTATTTT	CASRRTGGTQYF
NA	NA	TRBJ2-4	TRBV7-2	TGTGCCAGCAGCTTAAGTCAGATCAAAAACATTCAGTACTTC	CASSLSQIKNIQYF
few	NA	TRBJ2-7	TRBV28	TGTGCCAGCAGCCCTGAGAGCGGCTCCTACGAGCAGTACTTC	CASSPESGSYEQYF
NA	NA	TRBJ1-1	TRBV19	TGTGCCAGTAGTTGGGGGACATTCCCCGGCACTGAAGCTTTCTTT	CASSWGTFPGTEAFF
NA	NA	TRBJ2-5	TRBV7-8	TGTGCCAGCAGGCCTCGATCGGACAGAAAAGAGACCCAGTACTTC	CASRPRSDRKETQYF